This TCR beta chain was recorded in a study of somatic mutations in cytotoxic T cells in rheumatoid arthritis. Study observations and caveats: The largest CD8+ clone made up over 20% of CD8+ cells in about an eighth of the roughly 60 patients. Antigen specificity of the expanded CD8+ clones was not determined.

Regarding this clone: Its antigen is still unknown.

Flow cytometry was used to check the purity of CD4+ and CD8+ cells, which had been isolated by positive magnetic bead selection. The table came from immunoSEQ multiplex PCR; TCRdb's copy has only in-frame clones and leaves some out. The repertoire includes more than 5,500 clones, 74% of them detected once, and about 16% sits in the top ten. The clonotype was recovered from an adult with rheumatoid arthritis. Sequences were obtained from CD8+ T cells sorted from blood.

The CDR3 sequence is CASSALGGSTDTQYF. The CDR3 nucleotides are TGTGCCAGCAGCGCCCTAGGAGGGAGCACAGATACGCAGTATTTT. J is TRBJ2-3 and V is TRBV7-8; TRBD2 is a possible D gene (6 bases). This CDR3 has 15 amino acids. The V end lost 5 bases, the J end lost 0 bases, and 12 bases lay between the germline ends. Per germline, CDR1 SGHVS and CDR2 FQNEAQ. Looking up the rest from reference TRBV7-8 and TRBJ2-3 gives the full variable domain: GAGVSQSPRYKVAKRGQDVALRCDPISGHVSLFWYQQALGQGPEFLTYFQNEAQLDKSGLPSDRFFAERPEGSVSTLKIQRTQQEDSAVYLCASSALGGSTDTQYFGPGTRLTVL.